The rows below give T cell receptor beta chains drawn from one sample of a study of shared clonotypes between healthy human individuals. Repertoires were generated with immunoSEQ multiplex PCR, while TCRdb's copy carries only in-frame clones and drops some. Of roughly 2.6 million clones listed, just over 90% were seen once; the top ten hold 0.14%. Sequences were obtained from naive CD4+ T cells sorted from blood. Every receptor here comes from a young man in good health. The CDR3 runs from the conserved cysteine through the conserved F or W. The order of the fields is clone size, D gene, J gene, V gene, CDR3 DNA, CDR3 protein. D genes are given only for firm matches. Some rows have no size entry. The others give once, few or many, or a class for an expanded clone.

abundance: .; d_gene: .; j_gene: TRBJ1-5; v_gene: TRBV28; CDR3nt: TGTGCCAGCAGTTCCCGGACACCGGGCAATCAGCCCCAGCATTTT; CDR3aa: CASSSRTPGNQPQHF
abundance: .; d_gene: TRBD2; j_gene: TRBJ2-2; v_gene: TRBV6-5; CDR3nt: TGTGCCAGCAACCGGCGGGGGTTCACCGGGGAGCTGTTTTTT; CDR3aa: CASNRRGFTGELFF
abundance: .; d_gene: .; j_gene: TRBJ2-1; v_gene: TRBV2; CDR3nt: TGTGCCAGCAGTGACGTCGGATTCTCCTACAATGAGCAGTTCTTC; CDR3aa: CASSDVGFSYNEQFF
abundance: .; d_gene: TRBD2; j_gene: TRBJ2-7; v_gene: TRBV6-1; CDR3nt: TGTGCCAGCAGTCTACTAGCGGGCAATAACGAGCAGTACTTC; CDR3aa: CASSLLAGNNEQYF
abundance: once; d_gene: .; j_gene: TRBJ1-5; v_gene: TRBV9; CDR3nt: TGTGCCAGCAGCGTAGGTCGGGGGTTTCAGCCCCAGCATTTT; CDR3aa: CASSVGRGFQPQHF
abundance: .; d_gene: .; j_gene: TRBJ2-6; v_gene: TRBV7-9; CDR3nt: TGTGCCAGCAGCTTAGGACTGTCCTCTGGGGCCAACGTCCTGACTTTC; CDR3aa: CASSLGLSSGANVLTF
abundance: .; d_gene: TRBD1; j_gene: TRBJ2-7; v_gene: TRBV7-9; CDR3nt: TGTGCCAGCAGCCTCGGACAGGGGCTCTACGAGCAGTACTTC; CDR3aa: CASSLGQGLYEQYF
abundance: .; d_gene: .; j_gene: TRBJ1-1; v_gene: TRBV7-8; CDR3nt: TGTGCCAGCACCAGCAGGCGGGGCCAGAACACTGAAGCTTTCTTT; CDR3aa: CASTSRRGQNTEAFF
abundance: .; d_gene: .; j_gene: TRBJ2-3; v_gene: TRBV18; CDR3nt: TGTGCCAGCTCACCCCGGCCTCTGGCAGATACGCAGTATTTT; CDR3aa: CASSPRPLADTQYF
abundance: few; d_gene: TRBD1; j_gene: TRBJ2-3; v_gene: TRBV5-1; CDR3nt: TGCGCCAGCAGCTCGGGACAGGGCACAGATACGCAGTATTTT; CDR3aa: CASSSGQGTDTQYF
abundance: .; d_gene: TRBD2; j_gene: TRBJ2-1; v_gene: TRBV12-5; CDR3nt: TGTGCTAGTGGTGTAGGGACTAGACGGAATGAGCAGTTCTTC; CDR3aa: CASGVGTRRNEQFF
abundance: .; d_gene: .; j_gene: TRBJ2-3; v_gene: TRBV4-1; CDR3nt: TGCGCCAGCAGCCAGGTTGTAGGTTCCGATACGCAGTATTTT; CDR3aa: CASSQVVGSDTQYF
abundance: .; d_gene: TRBD1; j_gene: TRBJ1-2; v_gene: TRBV28; CDR3nt: TGTGCCAGCAGTCCCCGACCGGGACAGGGGGCGCGGGTCTATGGCTACACCTTC; CDR3aa: CASSPRPGQGARVYGYTF
abundance: .; d_gene: .; j_gene: TRBJ2-7; v_gene: TRBV5-1; CDR3nt: TGCGCCAGCAGCGAACCGGGACCCCCGTACTTC; CDR3aa: CASSEPGPPYF
abundance: .; d_gene: TRBD1; j_gene: TRBJ2-1; v_gene: TRBV7-2; CDR3nt: TGTGCCAGCAGCCAACCGGGACAGGACTACAATGAGCAGTTCTTC; CDR3aa: CASSQPGQDYNEQFF
abundance: .; d_gene: TRBD1; j_gene: TRBJ2-7; v_gene: TRBV6-5; CDR3nt: TGTGCCAGCAGTTACTCGATGGGACAGAGGCTTGAGCAGTACTTC; CDR3aa: CASSYSMGQRLEQYF
abundance: .; d_gene: TRBD1; j_gene: TRBJ2-7; v_gene: TRBV7-9; CDR3nt: TGTGCCAGCAGCCTTGCTAGGGACAGGCCCTACGAGCAGTACTTC; CDR3aa: CASSLARDRPYEQYF
abundance: .; d_gene: .; j_gene: TRBJ2-3; v_gene: TRBV19; CDR3nt: TGTGCCAGTAGTATAGGGGGCTACAGCACAGATACGCAGTATTTT; CDR3aa: CASSIGGYSTDTQYF
abundance: .; d_gene: .; j_gene: TRBJ2-1; v_gene: TRBV21-1; CDR3nt: TGTGCCAGCAGCAAAGAGGGGGGAGTTTCAAATGAGCAGTTCTTC; CDR3aa: CASSKEGGVSNEQFF
abundance: once; d_gene: .; j_gene: TRBJ2-1; v_gene: TRBV6-1; CDR3nt: TGTGCCAGCAGGAGGATAAGGGGGGAGTACAATGAGCAGTTCTTC; CDR3aa: CASRRIRGEYNEQFF
abundance: .; d_gene: .; j_gene: TRBJ2-2; v_gene: TRBV27; CDR3nt: TGTGCCAGCAGCTCCAAGGAGGGAGGGGAGCTGTTTTTT; CDR3aa: CASSSKEGGELFF
abundance: .; d_gene: TRBD1; j_gene: TRBJ2-2; v_gene: TRBV28; CDR3nt: TGTGCCAGCAGCCTGACAGGGGGCACCGGGGAGCTGTTTTTT; CDR3aa: CASSLTGGTGELFF
abundance: .; d_gene: TRBD1; j_gene: TRBJ2-7; v_gene: TRBV6-1; CDR3nt: TGTGCCAGCAGTAGGACCGGGACAGGTCCCTACGAGCAGTACTTC; CDR3aa: CASSRTGTGPYEQYF
abundance: .; d_gene: .; j_gene: TRBJ2-7; v_gene: TRBV7-2; CDR3nt: TGTGCCACTTCAACCCAGCTCGGCTCCTACGAGCAGTACTTC; CDR3aa: CATSTQLGSYEQYF
abundance: .; d_gene: .; j_gene: TRBJ2-1; v_gene: TRBV11-2; CDR3nt: TGTGCCAGCAGCTTAGGGACTCTTGCGGACAATGAGCAGTTCTTC; CDR3aa: CASSLGTLADNEQFF
abundance: .; d_gene: .; j_gene: TRBJ1-1; v_gene: TRBV5-1; CDR3nt: TGCGCCAGCAGCTGGCGGACGGCCATGAACACTGAAGCTTTCTTT; CDR3aa: CASSWRTAMNTEAFF
abundance: .; d_gene: TRBD1; j_gene: TRBJ2-7; v_gene: TRBV5-4; CDR3nt: TGTGCCAGCAGCTTGTCGGGACAGGGGTACTACGAGCAGTACTTC; CDR3aa: CASSLSGQGYYEQYF